These 9 T cell receptor beta chains share one sample of origin, sequenced in a study of blood T cell repertoires in COVID-19. This table comes from immunoSEQ multiplex PCR, and its TCRdb copy is limited to in-frame clones, with some not included. The data contain roughly 350,000 clones, roughly 89% of them singletons. Sequenced sample: peripheral blood. The origin of the receptors is a woman aged 18-29 years who had recovered from COVID-19.

V and J are TRBV27 and TRBJ2-2; 11 nucleotides line up with TRBD2. V dropped 2 bases and J dropped 1; count of bases not matched to a gene: 3. This CDR3 spans 17 amino acids. Germline V lookup: CDR1 MNHEY, CDR2 SMNVEV (reference sequence). The CDR3 nucleotides read TGTGCCAGCAGTTTAAACCTAGCGGGGGGGAACACCGGGGAGCTGTTTTTT. It is translated as CASSLNLAGGNTGELFF.

The chain has TRBV3-1 (or the pseudogene TRBV3-2) and TRBJ1-1; possibly TRBD1 for D (5 bases). Germline lookup yields CDR1 LGHDT and CDR2 YNNKEL (reference sequence). Trimming took 1 base from V and 4 from J, leaving 13 bases between them. The CDR3 is 15 residues long. CDR3 sequence (DNA): TGTGCCAGCAGCCAAGGGGTTTCGGGGGGCACTGAAGCTTTCTTT. Its protein product is CASSQGVSGGTEAFF.

V gene TRBV7-9 combines with J gene TRBJ1-1; D uncertain. The CDR3 consists of 13 residues. Germline CDR1 SEHNR, CDR2 FQNEAQ (reference sequence). Trimming removed 3 bases from V and 4 bases from J, with 9 bases in between. CDR3 coding DNA: TGTGCCAGCAGCTTTTCAGGCCCCACTGAAGCTTTCTTT. It translates to CASSFSGPTEAFF.

This clone was detected only once. The V call is TRBV6-2 or TRBV6-3, the J call TRBJ2-2, with 7 positions matching TRBD1. Looked up from germline, CDR1 is MNHEY and CDR2 is SVGEGT. V lost 5 bases, J lost 4 bases, and 7 bases stayed unmatched. This CDR3 comprises 15 residues. CDR3 in DNA: TGTGCCAGCAGTCGACAGGGTTCATTCACCGGGGAGCTGTTTTTT. This codes for CASSRQGSFTGELFF.

About this clone: The identical CDR3 is also encoded by other nucleotide sequences in the sample. The V gene is TRBV11-3, the J gene TRBJ2-5, with D uncertain. Germline V gives CDR1 SGHNT, CDR2 YENEEA. V was cut by 2 bases and J by 1 base, with 2 bases left in between. The CDR3 totals 12 residues. CDR3 DNA: TGTGCCAGCAGCTTACGCCAAGAGACCCAGTACTTC. It yields the protein CASSLRQETQYF.

The chain employs TRBV2 and TRBJ1-5; TRBD1 matches 10 bases. The CDR3 is 19 amino acids. The J segment lost 0 bases and the V segment lost 2 bases, leaving 10 bases of the junction unmatched. CDR1 is SNHLY and CDR2 is FYNNEI in the germline V gene. CDR3 DNA: TGTGCCAGCAGTGAAAGAAGGACAGGGGGACGATATAGCAATCAGCCCCAGCATTTT. It encodes CASSERRTGGRYSNQPQHF.

The chain couples TRBV11-2 to TRBJ2-7; D perhaps matches TRBD2 (6 bases). The V and J ends lost 3 bases and 5 bases respectively, with 20 bases between them. The CDR3 sequence is 16 residues long. Germline lookup yields CDR1 SGHAT and CDR2 FQNNGV. CDR3 amino acids: CASSFTSGRKTNEQYV. The CDR3 nucleotides read TGTGCCAGCAGCTTTACGAGTGGGAGGAAGACCAACGAGCAGTACGTC.

The rearrangement joins TRBV7-9 to TRBJ2-3, with D uncertain. With 5 bases removed from V and 0 bases from J, the gap between germline ends came to 12 bases. In germline, CDR1 is SEHNR, CDR2 FQNEAQ (reference sequence). This CDR3 comprises 15 residues. CDR3 coding DNA: TGTGCCAGCAGCCCAACATTACCTAGCACAGATACGCAGTATTTT. This codes for CASSPTLPSTDTQYF.

The chain carries TRBV24-1 and TRBJ2-1; 7 bases fit TRBD2. The CDR3 consists of 15 residues. Germline CDR1 reads KGHDR; CDR2 reads SFDVKD. After removal of 3 bases from V and 2 bases from J, the junction contained 3 bases not matched to a gene. The CDR3 sequence is CATSDPSGAYNEQFF. CDR3 DNA sequence: TGTGCCACCAGTGATCCTAGCGGCGCCTACAATGAGCAGTTCTTC.